A single sample gave rise to the 19 T cell receptor beta chains below, sequenced in a study of T cells after yellow fever vaccination. MiXCR, applied by TCRdb to the 5' RACE reads, yields one record per CDR3 protein. The sample gives around 400,000 distinct CDR3 sequences, about 9.9% of which show up once; roughly 18% is in the top ten. The starting material was PBMCs, obtained on the day of the first yellow fever vaccination. All receptors derive from a man aged 18 to 30 who received the YFV17D yellow fever vaccine.

This clonotype was counted between two and nine times. The chain carries TRBV2 and TRBJ1-4; a possible D gene is TRBD1 (6 bases). V was pared by 7 bases and J by 7 bases, with 13 bases between. The CDR3 covers 13 residues. CDR1 and CDR2 from the germline V gene are SNHLY and FYNNEI. In DNA, the CDR3 is TGTGCCAGCAAGGGGGGATTAGGTGAAAAACTGTTTTTT. Translation gives CASKGGLGEKLFF.

V is TRBV6-2 or TRBV6-3 and J is TRBJ2-7, with D uncertain. Looked up from germline, CDR1 is MNHEY and CDR2 is SVGEGT. Trimming took 5 bases from V and 0 from J, leaving 5 bases between them. This CDR3 contains 12 residues. DNA for the CDR3: TGTGCCAGCAGTCGCCTCTCCTACGAGCAGTACTTC. Translation: CASSRLSYEQYF.

This clonotype was counted only a few times. The chain joins TRBV20-1 to TRBJ2-3; 7 positions match TRBD2. Germline lookup yields CDR1 DFQATT and CDR2 SNEGSKA (reference sequence). The CDR3 has 15 amino acids. With V trimmed by 5 bases and J by 0 bases, 8 bases remained unmatched. The CDR3 here is CSAVPFSGSTDTQYF. The CDR3 coding sequence is TGCAGTGCTGTCCCCTTTAGCGGGAGCACAGATACGCAGTATTTT.

The CDR3 region has the DNA TGTGCCTGGAGATACATCGGGACCATGGAATTCGGTGAGCAGTTCTTC. Translated: CAWRYIGTMEFGEQFF. The V and J genes are TRBV30 and TRBJ2-1; D is tentatively TRBD1 or TRBD2 (5 bases each). CDR1 is GTSNPN and CDR2 is SVGIG in the germline V gene (reference sequence). This CDR3 spans 16 amino acids. Trimming cost V 3 bases and J 9 bases, with 24 bases left between them.

This clonotype has a count of ten or more. The chain couples TRBV4-1 to TRBJ2-5, with 10 positions matching TRBD2. Germline V gene lookup returns CDR1 MGHRA and CDR2 YSYEKL. The CDR3 loop spans 15 amino acids. Trimming at V came to 2 bases and at J to 5 bases, leaving 5 bases not matched to a gene. In DNA form, the CDR3 reads TGCGCCAGCAGCCAAAGCGGGGGGGCCGTGGAGACCCAGTACTTC. This translates into CASSQSGGAVETQYF.

This clonotype has more than one count but fewer than ten. The CDR3 coding sequence is TGTGCCAGCAGTGGGGGTCTTGAGTATGGCTACACCTTC. Translating gives CASSGGLEYGYTF. The genes are TRBV25-1 and TRBJ1-2; D gene ambiguous. V was trimmed by 4 bases and J by 5 bases, leaving 11 bases between them. The CDR3 spans 13 residues. Germline V gene sequence: CDR1 MGHDK, CDR2 SYGVNS.

This chain links TRBV7-6 with TRBJ2-1, with D perhaps TRBD2 (6 bases). With 2 bases removed from V and 0 bases from J, the gap between germline ends came to 14 bases. This CDR3 contains 17 residues. Germline lookup yields CDR1 SGHVS and CDR2 FNYEAQ. In DNA form, the CDR3 reads TGTGCCAGCAGCTTATACGCGGGGCCTATCTCCTACAATGAGCAGTTCTTC. It yields the protein CASSLYAGPISYNEQFF.

The chain is built from TRBV6-1 and TRBJ1-2; TRBD1 is a possible D gene (6 bases). V dropped 6 bases and J dropped 1 base, with 15 bases sitting between them. This CDR3 has 15 amino acids. Germline CDR1 is MNHNS and CDR2 is SASEGT. As DNA, the CDR3 is TGTGCCAGCAGGGACCGGGACAAAATTAACTATGGCTACACCTTC. The encoded protein is CASRDRDKINYGYTF.

The chain joins TRBV5-6 to TRBJ2-7, with a weak D call TRBD2 (6 bases). The germline V and J ends were trimmed by 4 bases and 0 bases, with 11 bases remaining between them. The CDR3 runs to 14 residues. The germline gives CDR1 SGHDT, CDR2 YYEEEE. CDR3 loop: CASSRTKDSYEQYV. The CDR3 DNA reads TGTGCCAGCAGCCGGACTAAAGACTCCTACGAGCAGTACGTC.

The J gene is TRBJ2-1, the V gene TRBV20-1, with a tentative D call TRBD2 (5 bases). This CDR3 comprises 14 residues. Trimming removed 1 base from V and 10 bases from J, with 17 bases in between. Germline V lookup: CDR1 DFQATT, CDR2 SNEGSKA (reference sequence). The CDR3 nucleotides read TGCAGTGCTAGAGTACCGGGGTCGGTGCAGGAGCAGTTCTTC. As protein: CSARVPGSVQEQFF.

V and J are TRBV3-1 and TRBJ2-5; possible D gene TRBD2, 5 bases. CDR1 is LGHDT and CDR2 is YNNKEL in the germline V gene (reference sequence). Trimming left V 4 bases short and J 5 bases short, with 17 bases between. This CDR3 is 15 amino acids long. CDR3 in amino acids: CASSPRTSADETQYF. The CDR3 DNA sequence: TGTGCCAGCAGCCCCCGGACTTCCGCAGATGAGACCCAGTACTTC.

This clonotype was detected a few times. V gene TRBV28 combines with J gene TRBJ1-6; D gene ambiguous. V shed 2 bases and J shed 17 bases, with 16 bases lying between them. This CDR3 region has 13 residues. The germline V gene encodes CDR1 MDHEN and CDR2 SYDVKM. The CDR3 region is CASSLRALVSFHF. CDR3 in DNA: TGTGCCAGCAGTTTAAGGGCTTTAGTTTCGTTCCACTTT.

In this sample, this clonotype turned up a few times. Here the CDR3 reads CASSPGTGVGEQYV. The CDR3 nucleotides read TGTGCCAGCTCACCCGGTACAGGGGTCGGCGAGCAGTACGTC. The rearrangement uses TRBV18 and TRBJ2-7; TRBD1 agrees at 7 bases. The V gene end was trimmed by 3 bases and the J gene end by 6 bases; junction bases not matched to a gene: 8. The CDR3 length is 14 residues. Germline-derived CDR1 and CDR2 are KGHSH and LQKENI.

This clonotype was counted a few times. The V gene is TRBV7-9, the J gene TRBJ1-6; D is unclear. V lost 3 bases and J lost 7, with 10 bases in between. This CDR3 spans 14 amino acids. Germline V gene lookup returns CDR1 SEHNR and CDR2 FQNEAQ (reference sequence). CDR3 region: CASSFSGENSPLHF. CDR3 sequence (DNA): TGTGCCAGCAGCTTCTCTGGCGAGAATTCACCCCTCCACTTT.

The chain combines TRBV10-2 with TRBJ1-2; D is possibly TRBD1 (6 bases). The CDR3 spans 14 residues. Germline CDR1 and CDR2: WSHSY and SAAADI. Deletions cut 4 bases from V and 4 bases from J, with 13 bases between. CDR3 protein: CASSGAGEGYGYTF. For the CDR3, the DNA is TGCGCCAGCAGTGGTGCAGGGGAGGGCTATGGCTACACCTTC.

This clonotype was counted only a few times. The chain uses TRBV7-6 and TRBJ2-3; D is uncertain. Per germline, CDR1 SGHVS and CDR2 FNYEAQ. The CDR3 has 14 amino acids. V lost 5 bases to trimming and J lost 4 bases, with 13 bases between them. The CDR3 nucleotides are TGTGCCAGCAGCGAGATTGGTACCGCAGATACGCAGTATTTT. Translation: CASSEIGTADTQYF. Together with reference TRBV7-6 and TRBJ2-3, the CDR3 gives the full variable domain: GAGVSQSPRYKVTKRGQDVALRCDPISGHVSLYWYRQALGQGPEFLTYFNYEAQQDKSGLPNDRFSAERPEGSISTLTIQRTEQRDSAMYRCASSEIGTADTQYFGPGTRLTVL.

This chain links TRBV20-1 with TRBJ2-7, with TRBD2 matching 10 bases. CDR3 length equals 13 residues. Looked up from germline, CDR1 is DFQATT and CDR2 is SNEGSKA (reference sequence). V was pared by 6 bases and J by 3 bases, with 5 bases of the junction left unmatched. The CDR3 DNA follows: TGCAGTGCCCCTGGGACTAGCGACTACGAGCAGTACGTC. As protein: CSAPGTSDYEQYV.

This clonotype was observed a few times. The rearrangement links TRBV29-1 to TRBJ1-1; the D gene is possibly TRBD1 (6 bases). Trimming took off 2 bases at V and 3 bases at J, with 19 bases between the two ends. The germline V gene has CDR1 SQVTM and CDR2 ANQGSEA. The CDR3 extends over 16 amino acids. The CDR3 bases are TGCAGCGTTGAATTGGGATACCCTCCAGGGGACACTGAAGCTTTCTTT. Translation: CSVELGYPPGDTEAFF.

This clonotype was detected only a few times. The chain recombines TRBV7-8 with TRBJ1-1; D uncertain. V lost 1 base and J 3 bases, leaving 18 bases between the germline ends. CDR1 is SGHVS, CDR2 FQNEAQ, per germline. CDR3 length: 17 amino acids. CDR3 nucleotide sequence: TGTGCCAGCAGCTTAGTATCGCCTTCCTTCCCCCACACTGAAGCTTTCTTT. Its protein is CASSLVSPSFPHTEAFF.